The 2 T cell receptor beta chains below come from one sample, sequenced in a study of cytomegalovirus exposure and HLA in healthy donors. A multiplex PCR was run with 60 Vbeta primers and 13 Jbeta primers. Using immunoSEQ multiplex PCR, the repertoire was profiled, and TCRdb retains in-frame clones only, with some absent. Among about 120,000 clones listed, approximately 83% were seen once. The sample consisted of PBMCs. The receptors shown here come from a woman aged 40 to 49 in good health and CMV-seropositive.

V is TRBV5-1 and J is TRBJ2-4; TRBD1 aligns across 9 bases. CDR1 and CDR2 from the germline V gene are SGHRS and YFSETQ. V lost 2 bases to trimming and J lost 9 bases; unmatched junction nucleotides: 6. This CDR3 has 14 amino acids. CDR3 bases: TGCGCCAGCAGCTTACAGGGACAGGGAAGCATTCAGTACTTC. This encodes CASSLQGQGSIQYF.

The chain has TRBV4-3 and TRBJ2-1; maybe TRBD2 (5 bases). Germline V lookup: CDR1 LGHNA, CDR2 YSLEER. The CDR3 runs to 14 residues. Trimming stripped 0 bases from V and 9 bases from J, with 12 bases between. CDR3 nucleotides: TGCGCCAGCAGCCAAGAACGCAGCCGGGGTGAGCAGTTCTTC. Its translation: CASSQERSRGEQFF.